This note documents a single TCR beta chain sequence. Its antigen is still unknown. The TCR alpha and TCR beta cDNA libraries, bearing sample barcodes and UMIs, were generated by 5'RACE using constant-segment primers. TCRdb processed the 5' RACE reads anew with MiXCR; each CDR3 protein has one entry. This repertoire shows 150,000 to 200,000 distinct CDR3 sequences, roughly 28% found once; its top ten account for 9.5% to 15%. This sample is drawn from a study of T-cell memory formation after mild COVID-19. Overall study context: Each donor largely had its own TCR clusters. Study-level results: Clones shrinking from day 15 to 85 showed even CD4/CD8 mixes; later expanders tilted CD4+.

The V and J ends lost 5 bases and 4 bases respectively, with 15 bases between them. The CDR3 extends over 15 amino acids. Germline assignment: CDR1 SEHNR and CDR2 FQNEAQ (reference sequence). This sequence joins TRBV7-9 and TRBJ2-1; TRBD1 or TRBD2 may be the D gene (7 bases each). The sample comprised PBMCs or a T cell subset sorted from them (not recorded which). The clonotype comes from an adult woman who had mild COVID-19 (a few samples of this study predate the infection). Cell type and time point are not known. The CDR3 DNA sequence: TGTGCCAGCAGCCCAGGGGGGGACCCGTACAATGAGCAGTTCTTC. This translates into CASSPGGDPYNEQFF.